Shown below are 13 T cell receptor beta chains from a single sample sequenced in a study of shared clonotypes between healthy human individuals. CD45RO-negative, CCR7-positively selected cells formed the naive CD8 fraction, excluding terminally differentiated effector memory CD45RA+ cells. Assay used: immunoSEQ multiplex PCR; TCRdb lists only in-frame clones, some missing. The sample has about 820,000 clones, about 92% seen once. The sample was naive CD8+ T cells sorted from blood. The receptor set was obtained from a man aged 30-40 years in good health.

V and J are TRBV7-9 and TRBJ2-7; the D is unclear. The CDR3 totals 12 residues. Germline assignment: CDR1 SEHNR and CDR2 FQNEAQ (reference sequence). Trimming shortened V by 5 bases and J by 5 bases, and 10 bases separated the two germline ends. The CDR3 DNA follows: TGTGCCAGCAGCCACTGGGCCAACGAGCAGTACTTC. It translates to CASSHWANEQYF.

Only one count was recorded for this clone. The chain uses TRBV19 and TRBJ2-7; 7 nucleotides agree with TRBD1. The length of the CDR3 is 16 residues. CDR1 is LNHDA and CDR2 is SQIVND in the germline V gene (reference sequence). With V trimmed by 5 bases and J by 0 bases, 10 bases remained unmatched. CDR3 in DNA: TGTGCCAGTAGTTTCTCAACAGGGGTCAGCTCCTACGAGCAGTACTTC. It is translated as CASSFSTGVSSYEQYF. The full variable domain, with the rest looked up from reference TRBV19 and TRBJ2-7, is DGGITQSPKYLFRKEGQNVTLSCEQNLNHDAMYWYRQDPGQGLRLIYYSQIVNDFQKGDIAEGYSVSREKKESFPLTVTSAQKNPTAFYLCASSFSTGVSSYEQYFGPGTRLTVT.

The chain couples TRBV27 to TRBJ2-1; TRBD2 matches at 14 bases. V shed 5 bases and J 3 bases; nucleotides not matched to a gene: 9. Germline CDR1 is MNHEY and CDR2 is SMNVEV (reference sequence). The CDR3 loop spans 18 amino acids. The CDR3 DNA sequence: TGTGCCAGCAGTCCGGGACTAGCGGGAGATCTTCTCTACAATGAGCAGTTCTTC. Its protein product is CASSPGLAGDLLYNEQFF.

As DNA, the CDR3 is TGTGCCAGCAGCGAACTACTGGAAGAGACCCAGTACTTC. Amino acid sequence: CASSELLEETQYF. The V gene is TRBV7-9, the J gene TRBJ2-5; D uncertain. There are 13 residues in the CDR3. V lost 5 bases to trimming and J lost 3 bases, with 10 bases between them. Germline loops: CDR1 SEHNR, CDR2 FQNEAQ (reference sequence).

V and J are TRBV4-1 and TRBJ2-7; D call uncertain. Between the trimmed V and J ends, which lost 4 bases and 0 bases, there was a span of 16 bases. Germline CDR1 is MGHRA and CDR2 is YSYEKL. The CDR3 is 16 residues long. The CDR3 DNA reads as TGCGCCAGCAGCCTCAGGCAGGCCGTGAACTCCTACGAGCAGTACTTC. The encoded protein is CASSLRQAVNSYEQYF.

This clone was seen once. The chain carries TRBV6-1 and TRBJ1-1, with D uncertain. V gave up 3 bases and J gave up 4 bases, with 12 bases separating them. The germline V gene encodes CDR1 MNHNS and CDR2 SASEGT. This CDR3 has 14 residues. Written as DNA, the CDR3 is TGTGCCAGCAGTGAGTCCAGTGTGCTCACTGAAGCTTTCTTT. As protein: CASSESSVLTEAFF.

This chain connects TRBV19 to TRBJ2-1; perhaps TRBD1 as D (6 bases). V was pared by 3 bases and J by 4 bases, with 10 bases between. Per germline, CDR1 LNHDA and CDR2 SQIVND (reference sequence). The CDR3 is 14 amino acids. DNA for the CDR3: TGTGCCAGTAGTATGCCTGACAGGTACAATGAGCAGTTCTTC. Protein sequence: CASSMPDRYNEQFF.

The CDR3 DNA is TGTGCCTGGAGTCCGGGACTAGCGGACCAAGAGACCCAGTACTTC. Its protein is CAWSPGLADQETQYF. This chain links TRBV30 with TRBJ2-5, with TRBD2 identical over 11 bases. V lost 2 bases and J lost 0; bases outside the gene matches: 2. Germline V gene data show CDR1 as GTSNPN and CDR2 as SVGIG (reference sequence). This CDR3 contains 15 residues.

The CDR3 coding sequence is TGTGCCAGCAGCTTAGGGACAGGGGCGTCCTACGAGCAGTACTTC. Translated: CASSLGTGASYEQYF. The V call is TRBV13, the J call TRBJ2-7; 8 bases line up with TRBD1. The CDR3 sequence is 15 residues long. Germline V CDR1 and CDR2: PRHDT, FYEKMQ (reference sequence). The V segment lost 0 bases and the J segment 1 base; nucleotides outside the gene matches: 2.

This chain links TRBV9 with TRBJ2-7; 7 bases fit TRBD2. Germline V CDR1 and CDR2: SGDLS, YYNGEE. The CDR3 has 15 residues. The V gene end was trimmed by 1 base and the J gene end by 5 bases; junction bases not matched to a gene: 9. The CDR3 DNA sequence: TGTGCCAGCAGCGTATCGGCGGGACTACCGGACGAGCAGTACTTC. Translation gives CASSVSAGLPDEQYF.

A word on this clone: This sample includes further DNA sequences coding for the same CDR3. V and J are TRBV27 and TRBJ2-3; unclear D gene. Between the trimmed V and J ends, which lost 4 bases and 6 bases, there was a span of 5 bases. CDR1 is MNHEY, CDR2 SMNVEV, per germline (reference sequence). The CDR3 sequence is 11 residues long. The CDR3 DNA reads as TGTGCCAGCAGTTCCAGCGATACGCAGTATTTT. It translates to CASSSSDTQYF.

V usage is TRBV11-2 and J usage is TRBJ2-7; 7 bases align to TRBD1. Germline CDR1 SGHAT, CDR2 FQNNGV. V was clipped by 0 bases and J by 4 bases; unmatched bases: 6. This CDR3 has 15 residues. The CDR3 DNA reads as TGTGCCAGCAGCTTAGATCCCCGGACAGGATACGAGCAGTACTTC. As protein: CASSLDPRTGYEQYF.

This chain links TRBV7-9 with TRBJ2-1; D is undetermined. CDR1 is SEHNR and CDR2 is FQNEAQ in the germline V gene (reference sequence). The CDR3 runs to 13 residues. V was pared by 5 bases and J by 0 bases, with 5 bases between. For the CDR3, the DNA is TGTGCCAGCAGCCCAAGCTCCTACAATGAGCAGTTCTTC. Residues: CASSPSSYNEQFF.